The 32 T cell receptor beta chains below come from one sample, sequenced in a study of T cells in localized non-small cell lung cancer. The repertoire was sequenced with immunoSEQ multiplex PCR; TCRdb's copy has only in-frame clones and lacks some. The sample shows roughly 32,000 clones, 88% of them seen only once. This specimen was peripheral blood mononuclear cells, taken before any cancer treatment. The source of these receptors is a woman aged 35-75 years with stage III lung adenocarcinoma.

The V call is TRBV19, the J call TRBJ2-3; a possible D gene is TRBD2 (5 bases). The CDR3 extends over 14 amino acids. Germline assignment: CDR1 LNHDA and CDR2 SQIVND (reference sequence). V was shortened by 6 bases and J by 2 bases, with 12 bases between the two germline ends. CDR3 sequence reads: CASSLWGVTDTQYF. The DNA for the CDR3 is TGTGCCAGTAGCCTTTGGGGAGTCACAGATACGCAGTATTTT.

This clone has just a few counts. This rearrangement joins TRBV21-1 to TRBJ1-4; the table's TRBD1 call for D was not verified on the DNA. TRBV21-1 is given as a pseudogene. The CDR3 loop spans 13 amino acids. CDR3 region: CASGGTENEKLFF. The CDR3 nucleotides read TGTGCCAGCGGGGGGACAGAGAATGAAAAACTGTTTTTT.

This chain's CDR3 is CASSVAGVQPQHF. CDR3 nucleotides: TGTGCCAGCAGCGTAGCTGGGGTTCAGCCCCAGCATTTT. The chain combines TRBV9 with TRBJ1-5; no definite D call. Germline V CDR1 and CDR2: SGDLS, YYNGEE. This CDR3 region has 13 residues. The germline V and J ends were trimmed by 0 bases and 6 bases, with 7 bases remaining between them.

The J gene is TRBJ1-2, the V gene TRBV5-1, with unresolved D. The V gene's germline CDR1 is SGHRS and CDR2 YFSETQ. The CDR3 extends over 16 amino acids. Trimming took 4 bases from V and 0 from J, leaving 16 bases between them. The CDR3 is CASSHGARSANYGYTF. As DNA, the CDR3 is TGCGCCAGCAGCCACGGCGCGAGGAGTGCTAACTATGGCTACACCTTC. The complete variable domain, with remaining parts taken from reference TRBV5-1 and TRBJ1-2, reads KAGVTQTPRYLIKTRGQQVTLSCSPISGHRSVSWYQQTPGQGLQFLFEYFSETQRNKGNFPGRFSGRQFSNSRSEMNVSTLELGDSALYLCASSHGARSANYGYTFGSGTRLTVV.

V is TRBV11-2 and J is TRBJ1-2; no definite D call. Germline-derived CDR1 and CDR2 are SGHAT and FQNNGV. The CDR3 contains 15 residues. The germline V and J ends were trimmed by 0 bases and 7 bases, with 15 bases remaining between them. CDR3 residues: CASSLDITAGPGYTF. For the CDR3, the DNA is TGTGCCAGCAGCTTAGATATCACGGCAGGTCCTGGCTACACCTTC.

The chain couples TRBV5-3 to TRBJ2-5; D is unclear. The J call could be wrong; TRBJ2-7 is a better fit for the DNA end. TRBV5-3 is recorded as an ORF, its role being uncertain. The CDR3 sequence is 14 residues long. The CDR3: CARSSKQDSYEQYF. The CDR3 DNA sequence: TGTGCCAGAAGCTCAAAACAAGACTCCTACGAGCAGTACTTC.

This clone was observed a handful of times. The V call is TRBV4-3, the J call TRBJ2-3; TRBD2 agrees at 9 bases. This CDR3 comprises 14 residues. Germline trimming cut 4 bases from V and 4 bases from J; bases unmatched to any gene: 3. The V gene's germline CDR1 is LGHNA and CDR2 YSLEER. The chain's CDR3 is CASSLAGVSDTQYF. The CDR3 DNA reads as TGCGCCAGCAGCCTAGCGGGGGTCTCAGATACGCAGTATTTT.

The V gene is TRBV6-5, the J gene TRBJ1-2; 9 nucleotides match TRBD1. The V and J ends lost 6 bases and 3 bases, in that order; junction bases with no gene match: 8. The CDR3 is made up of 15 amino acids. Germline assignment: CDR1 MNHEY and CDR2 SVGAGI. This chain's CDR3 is CASRSTGGEDYGYTF. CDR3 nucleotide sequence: TGTGCCAGCAGGTCGACAGGGGGAGAAGACTATGGCTACACCTTC.

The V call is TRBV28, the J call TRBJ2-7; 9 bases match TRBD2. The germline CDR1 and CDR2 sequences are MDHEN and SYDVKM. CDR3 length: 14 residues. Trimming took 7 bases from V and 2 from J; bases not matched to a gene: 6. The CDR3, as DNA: TGTGCCAGCACCAGGGCGGGAGGGACCTACGAGCAGTACTTC. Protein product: CASTRAGGTYEQYF. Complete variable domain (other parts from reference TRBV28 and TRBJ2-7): DVKVTQSSRYLVKRTGEKVFLECVQDMDHENMFWYRQDPGLGLRLIYFSYDVKMKEKGDIPEGYSVSREKKERFSLILESASTNQTSMYLCASTRAGGTYEQYFGPGTRLTVT.

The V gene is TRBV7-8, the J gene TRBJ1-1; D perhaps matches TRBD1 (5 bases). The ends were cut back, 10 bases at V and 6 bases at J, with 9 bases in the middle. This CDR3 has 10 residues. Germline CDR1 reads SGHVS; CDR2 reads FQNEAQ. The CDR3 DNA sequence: TGTGCCACAGGGTATCCTGAAGCTTTCTTT. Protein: CATGYPEAFF.

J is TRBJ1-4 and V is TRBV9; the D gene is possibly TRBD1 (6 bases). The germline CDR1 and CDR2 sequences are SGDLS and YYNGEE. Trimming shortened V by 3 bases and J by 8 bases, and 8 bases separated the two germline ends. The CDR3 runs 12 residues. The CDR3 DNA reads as TGTGCCAGCAGCGGGGGGACAGAAAAACTGTTTTTT. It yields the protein CASSGGTEKLFF.

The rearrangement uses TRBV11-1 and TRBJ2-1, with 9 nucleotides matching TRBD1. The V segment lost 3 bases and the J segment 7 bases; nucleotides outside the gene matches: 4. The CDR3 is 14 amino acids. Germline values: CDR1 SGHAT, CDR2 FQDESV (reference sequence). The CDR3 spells CASSLDRGRNEQFF. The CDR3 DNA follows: TGTGCCAGCAGCTTGGACAGGGGTAGGAATGAGCAGTTCTTC. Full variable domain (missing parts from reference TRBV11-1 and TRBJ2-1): EAEVAQSPRYKITEKSQAVAFWCDPISGHATLYWYRQILGQGPELLVQFQDESVVDDSQLPKDRFSAERLKGVDSTLKIQPAELGDSAMYLCASSLDRGRNEQFFGPGTRLTVL.

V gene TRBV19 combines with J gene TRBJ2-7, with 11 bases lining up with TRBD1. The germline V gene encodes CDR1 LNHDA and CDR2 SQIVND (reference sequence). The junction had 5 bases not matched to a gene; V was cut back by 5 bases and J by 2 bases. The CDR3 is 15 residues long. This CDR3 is CASSSDRGPTYEQYF. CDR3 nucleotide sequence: TGTGCCAGTAGTTCGGACAGGGGGCCCACCTACGAGCAGTACTTC.

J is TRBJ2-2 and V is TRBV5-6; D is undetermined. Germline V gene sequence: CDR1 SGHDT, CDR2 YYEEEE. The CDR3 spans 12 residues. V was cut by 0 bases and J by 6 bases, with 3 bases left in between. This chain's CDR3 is CASSLGAGELFF. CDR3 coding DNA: TGTGCCAGCAGCTTGGGGGCCGGGGAGCTGTTTTTT.

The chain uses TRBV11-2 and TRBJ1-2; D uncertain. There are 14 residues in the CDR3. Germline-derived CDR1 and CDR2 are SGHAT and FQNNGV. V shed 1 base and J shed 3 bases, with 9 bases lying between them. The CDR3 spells CASSLGVGHYGYTF. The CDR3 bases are TGTGCCAGCAGCTTAGGGGTGGGTCACTATGGCTACACCTTC. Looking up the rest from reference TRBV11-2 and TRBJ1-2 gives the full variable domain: EAGVAQSPRYKIIEKRQSVAFWCNPISGHATLYWYQQILGQGPKLLIQFQNNGVVDDSQLPKDRFSAERLKGVDSTLKIQPAKLEDSAVYLCASSLGVGHYGYTFGSGTRLTVV.

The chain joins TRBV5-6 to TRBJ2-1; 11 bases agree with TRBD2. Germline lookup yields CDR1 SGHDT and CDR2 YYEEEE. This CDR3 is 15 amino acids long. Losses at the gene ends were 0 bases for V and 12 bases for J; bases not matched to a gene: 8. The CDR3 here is CASSLGLAGGSRQFF. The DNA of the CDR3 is TGTGCCAGCAGCTTGGGCCTAGCGGGAGGAAGCAGGCAGTTCTTC.

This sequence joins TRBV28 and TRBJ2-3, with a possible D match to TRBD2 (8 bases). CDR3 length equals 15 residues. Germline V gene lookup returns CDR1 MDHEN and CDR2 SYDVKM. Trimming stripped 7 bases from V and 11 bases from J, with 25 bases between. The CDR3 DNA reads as TGTGCCAGCACTTATCCGGGACTAGGGGGCTCTAGGCAGTATTTT. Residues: CASTYPGLGGSRQYF.

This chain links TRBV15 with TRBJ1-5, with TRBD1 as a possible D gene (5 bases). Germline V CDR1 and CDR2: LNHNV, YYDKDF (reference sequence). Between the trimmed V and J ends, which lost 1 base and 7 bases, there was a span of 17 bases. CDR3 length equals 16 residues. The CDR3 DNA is TGTGCCACCAGCAGAGTGGGGCCGCAGGGACGGCAGCCCCAGCATTTT. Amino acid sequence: CATSRVGPQGRQPQHF.

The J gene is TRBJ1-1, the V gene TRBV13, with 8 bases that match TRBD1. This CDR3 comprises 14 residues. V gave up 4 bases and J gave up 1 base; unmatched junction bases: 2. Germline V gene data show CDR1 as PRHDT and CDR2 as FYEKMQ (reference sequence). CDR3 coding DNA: TGTGCCAGCAGCTCCGGACAGGGGAACACTGAAGCTTTCTTT. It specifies CASSSGQGNTEAFF.

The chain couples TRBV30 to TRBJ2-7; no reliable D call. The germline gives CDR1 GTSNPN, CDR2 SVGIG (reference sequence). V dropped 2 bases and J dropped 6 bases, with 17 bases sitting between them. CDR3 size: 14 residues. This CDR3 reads CAWSPGPQWGEQYF. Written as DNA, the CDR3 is TGTGCCTGGAGTCCGGGCCCTCAATGGGGCGAGCAGTACTTC.

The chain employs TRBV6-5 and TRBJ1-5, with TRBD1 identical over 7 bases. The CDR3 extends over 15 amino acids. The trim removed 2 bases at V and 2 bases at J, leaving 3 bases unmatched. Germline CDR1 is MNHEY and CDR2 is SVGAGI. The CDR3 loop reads CASSYSGTGNQPQHF. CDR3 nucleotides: TGTGCCAGCAGTTACAGCGGGACAGGCAATCAGCCCCAGCATTTT.

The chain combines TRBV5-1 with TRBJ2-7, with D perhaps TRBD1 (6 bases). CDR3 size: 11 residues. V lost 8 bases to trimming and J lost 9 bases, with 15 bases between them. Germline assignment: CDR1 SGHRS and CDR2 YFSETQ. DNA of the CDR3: TGCGCCAGTTCCGGGACAAACGGGCAGTACTTC. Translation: CASSGTNGQYF.

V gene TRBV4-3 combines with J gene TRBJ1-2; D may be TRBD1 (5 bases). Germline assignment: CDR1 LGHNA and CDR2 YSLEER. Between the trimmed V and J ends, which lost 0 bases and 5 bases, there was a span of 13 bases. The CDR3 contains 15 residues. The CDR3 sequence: CASSQDLRVRYGYTF. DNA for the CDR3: TGCGCCAGCAGCCAAGATCTCAGGGTCAGGTATGGCTACACCTTC.

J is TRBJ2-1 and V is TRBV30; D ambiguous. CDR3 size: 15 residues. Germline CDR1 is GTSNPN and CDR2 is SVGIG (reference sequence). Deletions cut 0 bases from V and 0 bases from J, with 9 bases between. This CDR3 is CAWSVAGGSYNEQFF. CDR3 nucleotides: TGTGCCTGGAGTGTAGCCGGCGGCTCCTACAATGAGCAGTTCTTC.

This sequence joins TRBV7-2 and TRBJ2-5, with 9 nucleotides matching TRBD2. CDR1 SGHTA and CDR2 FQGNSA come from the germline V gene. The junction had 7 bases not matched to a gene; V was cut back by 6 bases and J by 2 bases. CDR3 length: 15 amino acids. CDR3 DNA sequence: TGTGCCAGCAGGTCTAGACTAGCGGAACAAGAGACCCAGTACTTC. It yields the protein CASRSRLAEQETQYF.

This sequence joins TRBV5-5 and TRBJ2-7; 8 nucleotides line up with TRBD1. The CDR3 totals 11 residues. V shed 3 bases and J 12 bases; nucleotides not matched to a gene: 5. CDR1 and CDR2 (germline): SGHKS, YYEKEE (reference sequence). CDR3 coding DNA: TGTGCCAGCAGCTCCGGGGACAGGCGGTACTTC. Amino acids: CASSSGDRRYF.

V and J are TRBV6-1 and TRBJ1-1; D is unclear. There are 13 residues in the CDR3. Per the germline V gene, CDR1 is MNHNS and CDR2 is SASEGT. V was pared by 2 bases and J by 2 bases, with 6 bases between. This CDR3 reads CASSESVNTEAFF. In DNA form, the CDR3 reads TGTGCCAGCAGTGAATCGGTAAACACTGAAGCTTTCTTT.

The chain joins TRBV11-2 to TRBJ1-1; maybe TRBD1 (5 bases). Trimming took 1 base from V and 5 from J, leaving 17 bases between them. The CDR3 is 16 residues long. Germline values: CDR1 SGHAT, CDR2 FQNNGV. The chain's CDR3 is CASSLVGRGGATEAFF. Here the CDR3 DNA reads TGTGCCAGCAGCTTAGTTGGGCGGGGAGGGGCTACTGAAGCTTTCTTT.

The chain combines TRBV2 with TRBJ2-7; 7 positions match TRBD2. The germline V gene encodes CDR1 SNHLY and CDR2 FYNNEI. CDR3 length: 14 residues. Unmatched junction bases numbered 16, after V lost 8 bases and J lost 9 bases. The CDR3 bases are TGTGCCAGCCGGGTAGTTTTGGCGGGAGACGCGCAGTACTTC. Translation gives CASRVVLAGDAQYF.

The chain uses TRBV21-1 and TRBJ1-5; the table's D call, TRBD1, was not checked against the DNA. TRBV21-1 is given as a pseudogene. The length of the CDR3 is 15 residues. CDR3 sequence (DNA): TGTGCCAGCAGTATGTCCGACAGGGCCCATCAGCCCCAGCATTTT. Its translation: CASSMSDRAHQPQHF.

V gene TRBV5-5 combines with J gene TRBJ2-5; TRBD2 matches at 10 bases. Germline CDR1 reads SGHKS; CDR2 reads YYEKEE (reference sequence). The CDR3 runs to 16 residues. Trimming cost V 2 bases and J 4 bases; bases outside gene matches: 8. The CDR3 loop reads CASSFLAGGRGETQYF. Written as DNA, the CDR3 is TGTGCCAGCAGCTTCTTAGCGGGGGGCCGGGGAGAGACCCAGTACTTC.

The CDR3 region is CATGRGVGTDTQYF. DNA of the CDR3: TGTGCCACCGGTCGAGGGGTAGGCACAGATACGCAGTATTTT. The chain is built from TRBV10-3 and TRBJ2-3; D is tentatively TRBD1 or TRBD2 (5 bases each). The CDR3 has 14 residues. V gave up 10 bases and J gave up 1 base, with 15 bases separating them. The germline gives CDR1 ENHRY, CDR2 SYGVKD.